Listed below are T cell receptor beta chains from one sample, sequenced in a study of PD-1 blockade in classical Hodgkin lymphoma. Sequencing used immunoSEQ multiplex PCR; TCRdb keeps in-frame clones, though not all of them. The repertoire holds about 21,000 clones, with about 94% as singletons. The sequenced material came from peripheral blood mononuclear cells (PBMCs). Receptors were obtained from a human donor with classical Hodgkin lymphoma. Both conserved end residues are part of each CDR3. D genes are given only for firm matches. Clone size appears in some rows only: once, few, many, or a class for an expanded clone.

J gene	D gene	V gene	clone size	CDR3 DNA	CDR3 protein
TRBJ2-3	-	TRBV5-6	-	TGTGCCAGCAGCTTGGTTGAGTCCCAAGGGGCTAGCACAGATACGCAGTATTTT	CASSLVESQGASTDTQYF
TRBJ1-2	-	TRBV4-1	-	TGCGCCAGCAGCCAAGCAGGGTCCTCCTTAGGTGGCTACACCTTC	CASSQAGSSLGGYTF
TRBJ2-2	TRBD2	TRBV18	few	TGTGCCAGCTCACCAACACTAGCGGGGGAGGCGAACACCGGGGAGCTGTTTTTT	CASSPTLAGEANTGELFF
TRBJ1-5	-	TRBV30	-	TGTGCCTGGAGTGCAGGGGCAATGGAGCATTTT	CAWSAGAMEHF
TRBJ2-7	TRBD1	TRBV7-9	-	TGTGCCAGCAGCTTATCCGGGACAGGGGGCTACGAGCAGTACTTC	CASSLSGTGGYEQYF
TRBJ1-5	-	TRBV6-6	-	TGTGCCAGCACCCGGTCCCCAACGAGTAATCAGCCCCAGCATTTT	CASTRSPTSNQPQHF
TRBJ1-1	-	TRBV7-9	-	TGTGCCAGCAGCACCGGCCGGGAGGGCCCGAACACTGAAGCTTTCTTT	CASSTGREGPNTEAFF
TRBJ1-2	-	TRBV29-1	-	TGCAGCGCCTCTGGGGGGAACTATGGCTACACCTTC	CSASGGNYGYTF
TRBJ2-7	-	TRBV7-6	-	TGTGCCAGCAGCTTAGCCCGTGGGTCCTACGAGCAGTACTTC	CASSLARGSYEQYF
TRBJ2-3	-	TRBV21-1	-	TGTGCCAGCAGCAGAACCCCCCGGGACCCTTTTCATACGCAGTATTTT	CASSRTPRDPFHTQYF
TRBJ2-3	-	TRBV7-3	-	TGTGCCAGCAGCCTCGTAGGCGGGGCAAGCACAGATACGCAGTATTTT	CASSLVGGASTDTQYF
TRBJ2-7	TRBD1	TRBV5-8	-	TGTGCCAGCAGCTGTGGGGACAGCGTCTGCGAGCAGTACTTC	CASSCGDSVCEQYF
TRBJ1-3	TRBD1	TRBV19	-	TGTGCCAGTAGTATAGGGAGGGGGCGATTTGGAAACACCATATATTTT	CASSIGRGRFGNTIYF
TRBJ2-4	TRBD1	TRBV7-3	-	TGTGCCAGCAGCCCCGGGGGACAGGGGACCAAAAACATTCAGTACTTC	CASSPGGQGTKNIQYF
TRBJ2-7	-	TRBV9	-	TGTGCCAGCAGCGTCGGAGGGGGGTCTAGCGAGCAGTACTTC	CASSVGGGSSEQYF